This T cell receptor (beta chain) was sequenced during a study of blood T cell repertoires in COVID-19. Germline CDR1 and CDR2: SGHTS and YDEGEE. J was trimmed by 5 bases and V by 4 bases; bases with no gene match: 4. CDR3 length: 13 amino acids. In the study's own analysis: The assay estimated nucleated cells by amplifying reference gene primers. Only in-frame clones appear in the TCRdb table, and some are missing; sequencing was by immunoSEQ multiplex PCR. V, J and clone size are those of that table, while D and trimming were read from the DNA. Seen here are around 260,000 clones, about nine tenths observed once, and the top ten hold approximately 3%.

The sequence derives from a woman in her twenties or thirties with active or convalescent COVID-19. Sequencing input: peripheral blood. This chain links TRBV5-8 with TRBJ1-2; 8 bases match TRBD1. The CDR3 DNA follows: TGTGCCAGCAGCCCGGGGACAGGATATGGCTACACCTTC. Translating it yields CASSPGTGYGYTF.